The rows below give T cell receptor beta chains drawn from one sample of a study of blood T cell repertoires in COVID-19. Sequencing was performed with immunoSEQ multiplex PCR; in TCRdb, only in-frame clones are kept and a portion is missing. The table lists about 150,000 clones, 75% to 90% of them singletons. Sequencing used peripheral blood. Source of these receptors: a woman aged 55-69 years with active or convalescent COVID-19. Both conserved end residues are part of each CDR3. The D gene is left open where the match is weak. Size is omitted from some rows. Given values are once, few, many or a class for expanded clones.

>TRBD1|TRBV7-2|TRBJ1-1|.
TGTGCCAGCAGCTGGAGCTCCGGGACAGGGATTTGGTACACTGAAGCTTTCTTT
CASSWSSGTGIWYTEAFF
>TRBD1|TRBV5-6|TRBJ1-1|few
TGTGCCAGCAGCCTGGACAGGGACACTGAAGCTTTCTTT
CASSLDRDTEAFF
>.|TRBV20-1|TRBJ2-1|.
TGCAGTGTCTGGACAGACAATGAGCAGTTCTTC
CSVWTDNEQFF
>.|TRBV6-2/TRBV6-3|TRBJ1-5|few
TGTGCCAGCAGTTACCCTTTCAGGGTCTCCAATCAGCCCCAGCATTTT
CASSYPFRVSNQPQHF
>TRBD2|TRBV5-6|TRBJ2-5|.
TGTGCCAGCGCGGGGGGACGCCAAGAGACCCAGTACTTC
CASAGGRQETQYF
>TRBD2|TRBV5-1|TRBJ2-7|.
TGCGCCAGCAGCTTGGGCCAGGGACTAGCCCGTTACGAGCAGTACTTC
CASSLGQGLARYEQYF
>.|TRBV25-1|TRBJ1-2|once
TGTGCCAGCAGTGGGACAAACTATGGCTACACCTTC
CASSGTNYGYTF
>.|TRBV5-1|TRBJ1-5|.
TGCGCCAGCAGCGAGGACAGCTATAGCAATCAGCCCCAGCATTTT
CASSEDSYSNQPQHF
>.|TRBV2|TRBJ2-7|.
TGTGCCAGCAGTTGGGACACTTCACTGGCCTCCTACGAGCAGTACTTC
CASSWDTSLASYEQYF
>.|TRBV19|TRBJ2-1|.
TGTGCCAGTAAAAATGGACAGCTCAATGAGCAGTTCTTC
CASKNGQLNEQFF